This T cell receptor (beta chain) came from a study of blood T cell repertoires in COVID-19. The overall study: Sample material is recorded as cDNA or gDNA derived from T cells, B-cell-depleted T cells, or PBMCs.

This CDR3 is built from 15 residues. Germline V CDR1 and CDR2: MNHEY, SVGAGI. V shed 5 bases, J shed 5 bases, and the junction held 10 bases outside the gene matches. Original data processing: Amplification with reference gene primers provided the estimates of nucleated cell counts. The protocol was immunoSEQ multiplex PCR, while the TCRdb copy is restricted to in-frame clones and leaves out a portion. The V and J calls and clone size are taken from that table; D and trimming were inferred from the DNA. The table records hundreds of thousands of clones, around 90% of them present only once. The gene calls are TRBV6-5 and TRBJ1-2, with 8 bases aligning to TRBD1. This clonotype originated in a man aged 18 to 30 with active or convalescent COVID-19. The sample taken for sequencing was peripheral blood. CDR3 DNA: TGTGCCAGCAGTCCCCCGGACAGGGAATTGTATGGCTACACCTTC. This gives the protein CASSPPDRELYGYTF.